Shown below are 10 T cell receptor beta chains from a single sample sequenced in a study of blood T cell repertoires in COVID-19. The assay was immunoSEQ multiplex PCR, and TCRdb's table has in-frame clones only and misses some. This table holds fewer than 200,000 clones, 89% found once. Sequenced: peripheral blood. The receptors here all came from a man between 18 and 35 years old who had recovered from COVID-19.

This clone was counted a single time. The chain couples TRBV7-2 to TRBJ2-7; 9 nucleotides agree with TRBD1. This CDR3 has 13 amino acids. CDR1 SGHTA and CDR2 FQGNSA come from the germline V gene. The ends lost 9 bases at V and 1 base at J; junction bases unmatched: 4. CDR3 sequence (DNA): TGTGCCAGTCAGGACAGGGGTTCCTACGAGCAGTACTTC. Protein sequence: CASQDRGSYEQYF.

The chain joins TRBV19 to TRBJ2-1, with D possibly TRBD1 on 5 matching bases. The CDR3 is 14 residues long. Per germline, CDR1 LNHDA and CDR2 SQIVND (reference sequence). V was trimmed by 3 bases and J by 7 bases, leaving 13 bases between them. The CDR3 bases are TGTGCCAGTAGTATCCTCTCAGGGTATAATGAGCAGTTCTTC. The encoded protein is CASSILSGYNEQFF.

This chain connects TRBV5-4 to TRBJ1-2; 7 bases match TRBD1. CDR3 length equals 15 residues. Germline CDR1 SGHNT, CDR2 YYREEE (reference sequence). With V trimmed by 4 bases and J by 6 bases, 12 bases remained unmatched. The CDR3 spells CASSPQTQGVHGYTF. In DNA form, the CDR3 reads TGTGCCAGCAGCCCCCAGACGCAGGGGGTCCATGGCTACACCTTC.

The chain couples TRBV28 to TRBJ1-4, with D possibly TRBD1 on 5 matching bases. The CDR3 loop spans 14 amino acids. The V end was cut by 6 bases, the J end by 7 bases, with 15 bases between. From germline, CDR1 is MDHEN and CDR2 SYDVKM. The CDR3 DNA is TGTGCCAGCAGGGGCGGGGGGGGAAGTGAAAAACTGTTTTTT. Its translation: CASRGGGGSEKLFF.

The chain combines TRBV27 with TRBJ2-6; D is uncertain. Germline assignment: CDR1 MNHEY and CDR2 SMNVEV (reference sequence). With 5 bases removed from V and 4 bases from J, the gap between germline ends came to 15 bases. CDR3 size: 16 residues. The CDR3 DNA reads as TGTGCCAGCAGTACCAGGCTCGGCAGGGGGGCCAACGTCCTGACTTTC. Translation: CASSTRLGRGANVLTF.

The gene calls are TRBV3-1 (or the pseudogene TRBV3-2) and TRBJ2-1, with D possibly TRBD1 on 5 matching bases. Trimming stripped 5 bases from V and 6 bases from J, with 14 bases between. This CDR3 contains 14 residues. Germline CDR1 reads LGHDT; CDR2 reads YNNKEL (reference sequence). CDR3 in amino acids: CASSGQGRGNEQFF. CDR3 nucleotides: TGTGCCAGCAGCGGCCAGGGAAGGGGCAATGAGCAGTTCTTC.

J is TRBJ1-3 and V is TRBV3-1 (or the pseudogene TRBV3-2); TRBD1 is a possible D gene (5 bases). The CDR3 runs to 12 residues. Germline-derived CDR1 and CDR2 are LGHDT and YNNKEL (reference sequence). V lost 1 base to trimming and J lost 11 bases, with 9 bases between them. In DNA, the CDR3 is TGTGCCAGCAGCCAAGCAGGGAACCCCATATATTTT. As protein: CASSQAGNPIYF.

The chain has TRBV19 and TRBJ2-5, with 10 bases lining up with TRBD2. After removal of 7 bases from V and 7 bases from J, the junction contained 9 bases not matched to a gene. This CDR3 is built from 14 residues. Germline assignment: CDR1 LNHDA and CDR2 SQIVND (reference sequence). The CDR3 sequence is CASNPSGSLRTQYF. CDR3 DNA: TGTGCCAGTAATCCTAGCGGGAGTCTAAGGACCCAGTACTTC.

The J gene is TRBJ2-3, the V gene TRBV9; 8 bases are a match to TRBD2. The germline gives CDR1 SGDLS, CDR2 YYNGEE. With 2 bases clipped from V and 2 bases from J, the junction kept 4 bases outside the gene matches. The CDR3 sequence is 15 residues long. This CDR3 reads CASSVDGGVTDTQYF. CDR3 bases: TGTGCCAGCAGCGTTGACGGGGGGGTCACAGATACGCAGTATTTT.

This rearrangement joins TRBV5-5 to TRBJ1-5, with D possibly matching TRBD1 (5 bases). Trimming cost V 0 bases and J 0 bases, with 10 bases left between them. This CDR3 spans 16 amino acids. Germline V gene sequence: CDR1 SGHKS, CDR2 YYEKEE (reference sequence). DNA of the CDR3: TGTGCCAGCAGCTTGGAGTACAGGAATAGCAATCAGCCCCAGCATTTT. It encodes CASSLEYRNSNQPQHF.